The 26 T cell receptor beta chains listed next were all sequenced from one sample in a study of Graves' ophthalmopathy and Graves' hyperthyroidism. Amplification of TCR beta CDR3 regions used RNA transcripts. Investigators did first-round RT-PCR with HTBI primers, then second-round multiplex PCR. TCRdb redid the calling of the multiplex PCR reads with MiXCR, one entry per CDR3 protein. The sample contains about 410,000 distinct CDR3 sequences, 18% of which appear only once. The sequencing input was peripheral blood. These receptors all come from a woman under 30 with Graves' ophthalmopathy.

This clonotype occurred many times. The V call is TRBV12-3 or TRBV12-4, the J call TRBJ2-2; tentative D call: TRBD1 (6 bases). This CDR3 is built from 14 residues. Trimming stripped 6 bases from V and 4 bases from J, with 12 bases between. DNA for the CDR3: TGTGCCAGCAGCTACGACAGGCTCACCGGGGAGCTGTTTTTT. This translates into CASSYDRLTGELFF.

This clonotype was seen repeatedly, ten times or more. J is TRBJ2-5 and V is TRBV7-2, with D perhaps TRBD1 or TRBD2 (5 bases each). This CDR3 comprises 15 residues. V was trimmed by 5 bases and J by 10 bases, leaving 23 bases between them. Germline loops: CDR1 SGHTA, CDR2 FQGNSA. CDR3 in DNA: TGTGCCAGCAGCCTCGGGACCGTCCCCCCAAGGGACCAGTACTTC. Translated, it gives CASSLGTVPPRDQYF. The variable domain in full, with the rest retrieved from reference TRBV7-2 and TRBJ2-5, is GAGVSQSPSNKVTEKGKDVELRCDPISGHTALYWYRQSLGQGLEFLIYFQGNSAPDKSGLPSDRFSAERTGGSVSTLTIQRTQQEDSAVYLCASSLGTVPPRDQYFGPGTRLLVL.

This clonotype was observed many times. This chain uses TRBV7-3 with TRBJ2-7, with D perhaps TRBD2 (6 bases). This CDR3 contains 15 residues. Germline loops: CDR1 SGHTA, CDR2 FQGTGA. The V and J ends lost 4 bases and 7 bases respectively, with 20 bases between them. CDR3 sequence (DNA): TGTGCCAGCAGCTCCGGGCGTTCCGGGAGAGGAGAGCAGTACTTC. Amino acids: CASSSGRSGRGEQYF.

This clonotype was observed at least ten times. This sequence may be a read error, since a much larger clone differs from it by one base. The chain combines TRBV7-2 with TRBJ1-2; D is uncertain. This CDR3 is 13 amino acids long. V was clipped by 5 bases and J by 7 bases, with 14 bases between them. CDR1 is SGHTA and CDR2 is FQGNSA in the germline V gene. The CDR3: CASSPSRALGYTF. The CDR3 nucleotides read TGTGCCAGCAGCCCGAGTAGAGCGCTTGGCTACACCTTC.

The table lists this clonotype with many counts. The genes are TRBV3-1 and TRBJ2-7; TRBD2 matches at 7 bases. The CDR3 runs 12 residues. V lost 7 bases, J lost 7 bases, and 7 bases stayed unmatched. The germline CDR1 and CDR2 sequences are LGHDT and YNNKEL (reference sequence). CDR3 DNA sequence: TGTGCCAGCAACCTTCCGGGAGGTGAGCAGTACTTC. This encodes CASNLPGGEQYF.

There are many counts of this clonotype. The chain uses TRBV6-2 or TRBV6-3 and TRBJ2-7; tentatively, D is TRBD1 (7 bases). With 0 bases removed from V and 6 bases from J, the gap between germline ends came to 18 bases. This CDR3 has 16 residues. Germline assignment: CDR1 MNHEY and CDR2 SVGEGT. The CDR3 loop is CASSYSTSGGNSEQYF. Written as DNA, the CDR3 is TGTGCCAGCAGTTACTCGACGTCAGGGGGGAATTCCGAGCAGTACTTC.

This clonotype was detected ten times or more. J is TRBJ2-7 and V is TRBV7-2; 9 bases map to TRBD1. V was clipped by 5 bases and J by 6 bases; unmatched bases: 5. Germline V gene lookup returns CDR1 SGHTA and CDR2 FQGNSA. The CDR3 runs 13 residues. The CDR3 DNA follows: TGTGCCAGCAGCATAGGACAGGGGATCGAGCAGTACTTC. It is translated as CASSIGQGIEQYF.

The chain's CDR3 is CASSSMATIYGYTF. CDR3 DNA sequence: TGTGCCAGCAGTTCTATGGCTACTATCTATGGCTACACCTTC. V is TRBV6-5 and J is TRBJ1-2, with D unclear. This CDR3 has 14 amino acids. V lost 4 bases and J lost 4, with 13 bases in between. Germline V gene sequence: CDR1 MNHEY, CDR2 SVGAGI.

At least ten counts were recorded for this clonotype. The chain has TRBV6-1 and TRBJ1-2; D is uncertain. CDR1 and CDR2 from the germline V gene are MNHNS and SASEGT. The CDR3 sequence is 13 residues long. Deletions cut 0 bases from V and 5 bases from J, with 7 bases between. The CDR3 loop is CASSEASGYGYTF. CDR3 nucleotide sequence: TGTGCCAGCAGTGAAGCTTCTGGGTATGGCTACACCTTC.

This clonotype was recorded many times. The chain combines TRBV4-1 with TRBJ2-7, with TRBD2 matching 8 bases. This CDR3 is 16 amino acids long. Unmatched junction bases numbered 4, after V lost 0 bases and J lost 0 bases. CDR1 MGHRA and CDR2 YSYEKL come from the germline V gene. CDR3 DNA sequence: TGCGCCAGCAGCCAAGATTCACTAGCGGTCTCCTACGAGCAGTACTTC. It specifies CASSQDSLAVSYEQYF.

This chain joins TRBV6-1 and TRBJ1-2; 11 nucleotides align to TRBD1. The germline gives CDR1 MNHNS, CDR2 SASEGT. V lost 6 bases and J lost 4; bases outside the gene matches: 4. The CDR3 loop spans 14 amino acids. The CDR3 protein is CASRRTGGGYGYTF. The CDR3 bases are TGTGCCAGCAGACGGACAGGGGGCGGCTATGGCTACACCTTC.

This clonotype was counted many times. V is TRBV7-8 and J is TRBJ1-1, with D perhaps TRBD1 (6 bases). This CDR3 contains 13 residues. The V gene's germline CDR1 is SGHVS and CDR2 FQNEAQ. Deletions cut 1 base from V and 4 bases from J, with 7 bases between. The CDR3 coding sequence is TGTGCCAGCAGCTTAGACAGGGCCACTGAAGCTTTCTTT. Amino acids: CASSLDRATEAFF.

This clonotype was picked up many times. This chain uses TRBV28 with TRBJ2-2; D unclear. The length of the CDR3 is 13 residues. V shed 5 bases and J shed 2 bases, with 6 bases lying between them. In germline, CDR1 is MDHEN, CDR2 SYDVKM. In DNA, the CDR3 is TGTGCCAGCAGTGCACTAAACACCGGGGAGCTGTTTTTT. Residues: CASSALNTGELFF.

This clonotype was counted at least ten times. CDR3: CASSLARLLAGGPGTGELFF. The CDR3 DNA follows: TGTGCCAGCAGCTTAGCGCGTTTACTAGCGGGGGGGCCCGGAACCGGGGAGCTGTTTTTT. J is TRBJ2-2 and V is TRBV7-6, with 13 bases aligning to TRBD2. From germline, CDR1 is SGHVS and CDR2 FNYEAQ. Trimming removed 0 bases from V and 5 bases from J; junction bases left unmatched: 12. The CDR3 runs 20 residues.

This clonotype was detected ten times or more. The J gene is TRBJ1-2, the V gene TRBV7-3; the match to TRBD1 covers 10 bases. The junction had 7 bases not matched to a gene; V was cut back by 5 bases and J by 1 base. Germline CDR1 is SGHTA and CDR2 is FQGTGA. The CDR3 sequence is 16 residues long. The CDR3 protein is CASSQGQGGSNYGYTF. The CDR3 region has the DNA TGTGCCAGCAGCCAAGGACAGGGGGGGAGTAACTATGGCTACACCTTC.

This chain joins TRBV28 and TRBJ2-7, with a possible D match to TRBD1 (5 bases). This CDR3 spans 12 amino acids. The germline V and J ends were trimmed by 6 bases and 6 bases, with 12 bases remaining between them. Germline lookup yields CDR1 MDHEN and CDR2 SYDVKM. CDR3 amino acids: CASREQAGEQYF. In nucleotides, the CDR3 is TGTGCCAGCAGGGAACAGGCAGGCGAGCAGTACTTC.

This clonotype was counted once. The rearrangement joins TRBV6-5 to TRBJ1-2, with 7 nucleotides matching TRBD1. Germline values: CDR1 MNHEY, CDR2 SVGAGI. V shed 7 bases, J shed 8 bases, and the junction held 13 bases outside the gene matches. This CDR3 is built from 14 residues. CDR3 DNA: TGTGCCAGCAATTCCGCTAGGAGGGACAGAGGCTACACCTTC. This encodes CASNSARRDRGYTF.

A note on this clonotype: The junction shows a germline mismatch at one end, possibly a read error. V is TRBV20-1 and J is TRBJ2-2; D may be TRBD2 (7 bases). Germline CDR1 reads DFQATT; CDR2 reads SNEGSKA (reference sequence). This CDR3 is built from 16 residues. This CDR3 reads CSARDLGGRRTEELFF. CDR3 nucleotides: TGCAGTGCTAGAGATCTCGGGGGGCGCCGGACCGAGGAGCTGTTTTTT.

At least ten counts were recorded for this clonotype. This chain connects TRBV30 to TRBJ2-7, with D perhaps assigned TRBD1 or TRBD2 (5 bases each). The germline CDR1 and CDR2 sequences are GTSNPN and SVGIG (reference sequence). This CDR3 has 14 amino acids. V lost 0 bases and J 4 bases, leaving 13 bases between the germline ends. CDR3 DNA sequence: TGTGCCTGGAGTGTACTCGGGGCTGGGTACGAGCAGTACTTC. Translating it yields CAWSVLGAGYEQYF. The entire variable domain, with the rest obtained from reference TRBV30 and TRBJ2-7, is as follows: SQTIHQWPATLVQPVGSPLSLECTVEGTSNPNLYWYRQAAGRGLQLLFYSVGIGQISSEVPQNLSASRPQDRQFILSSKKLLLSDSGFYLCAWSVLGAGYEQYFGPGTRLTVT.

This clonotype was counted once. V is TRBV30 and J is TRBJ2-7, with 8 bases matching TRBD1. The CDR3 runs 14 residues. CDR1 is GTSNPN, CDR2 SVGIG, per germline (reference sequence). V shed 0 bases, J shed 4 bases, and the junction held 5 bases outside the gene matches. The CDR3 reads CAWSVQGGKYEQYF. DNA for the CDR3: TGTGCCTGGAGTGTACAGGGGGGCAAATACGAGCAGTACTTC.

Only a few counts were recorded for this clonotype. CDR3 coding DNA: TGTGCCTGGAGTGTATCGAGGGGCCCCTCTGGGGCCAACGTCCTGACTTTC. It is translated as CAWSVSRGPSGANVLTF. V and J are TRBV30 and TRBJ2-6, with D perhaps being TRBD1 or TRBD2 (5 bases each). The germline gives CDR1 GTSNPN, CDR2 SVGIG (reference sequence). The CDR3 covers 17 residues. Trimming took 0 bases from V and 0 from J, leaving 12 bases between them.

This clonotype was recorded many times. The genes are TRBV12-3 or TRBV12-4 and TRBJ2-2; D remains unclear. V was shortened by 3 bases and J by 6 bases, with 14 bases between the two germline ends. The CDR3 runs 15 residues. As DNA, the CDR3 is TGTGCCAGCAGTTTGATAGGGCCTGGGGCCGGGGAGCTGTTTTTT. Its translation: CASSLIGPGAGELFF.

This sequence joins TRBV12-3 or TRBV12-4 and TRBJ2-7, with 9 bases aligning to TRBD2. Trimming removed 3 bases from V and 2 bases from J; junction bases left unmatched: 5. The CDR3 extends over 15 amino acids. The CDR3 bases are TGTGCCAGCAGTTTCCGACTAGCGGCGACCTACGAGCAGTACTTC. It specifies CASSFRLAATYEQYF.

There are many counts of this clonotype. In nucleotides, the CDR3 is TGCAGCGTTGAGGCAGGGTGGGACACTGAAGCTTTCTTT. It is translated as CSVEAGWDTEAFF. The V call is TRBV29-1, the J call TRBJ1-1; D might be TRBD1 (5 bases). Trimming took off 3 bases at V and 3 bases at J, with 11 bases between the two ends. The CDR3 is 13 amino acids. Germline lookup yields CDR1 SQVTM and CDR2 ANQGSEA.

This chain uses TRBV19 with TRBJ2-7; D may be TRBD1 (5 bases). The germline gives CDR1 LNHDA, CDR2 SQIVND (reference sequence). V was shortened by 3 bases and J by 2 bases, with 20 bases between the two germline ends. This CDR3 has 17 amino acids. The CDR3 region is CASSMSPSQGYTYEQYF. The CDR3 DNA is TGTGCCAGTAGTATGTCTCCGTCCCAGGGTTATACCTACGAGCAGTACTTC.

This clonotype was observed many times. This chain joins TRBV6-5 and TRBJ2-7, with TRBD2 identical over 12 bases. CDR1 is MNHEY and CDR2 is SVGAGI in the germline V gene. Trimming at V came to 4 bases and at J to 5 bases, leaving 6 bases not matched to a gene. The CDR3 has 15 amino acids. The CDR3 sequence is CASSSSGRALHEQYF. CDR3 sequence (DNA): TGTGCCAGCAGTTCTAGCGGGAGGGCCTTGCACGAGCAGTACTTC.